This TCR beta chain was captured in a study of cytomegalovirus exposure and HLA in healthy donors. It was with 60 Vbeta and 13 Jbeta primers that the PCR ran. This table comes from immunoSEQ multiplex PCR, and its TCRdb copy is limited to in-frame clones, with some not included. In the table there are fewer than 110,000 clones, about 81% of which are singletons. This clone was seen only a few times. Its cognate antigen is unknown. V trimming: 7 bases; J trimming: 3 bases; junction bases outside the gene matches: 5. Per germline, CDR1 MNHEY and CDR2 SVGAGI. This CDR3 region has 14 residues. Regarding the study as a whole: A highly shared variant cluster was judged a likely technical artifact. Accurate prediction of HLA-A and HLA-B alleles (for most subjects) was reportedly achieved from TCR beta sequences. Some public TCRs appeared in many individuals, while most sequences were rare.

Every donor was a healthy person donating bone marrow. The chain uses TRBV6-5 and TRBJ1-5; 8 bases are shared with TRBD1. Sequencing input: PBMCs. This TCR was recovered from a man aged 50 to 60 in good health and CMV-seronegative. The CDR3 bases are TGTGCCAGCACCCCGGACAGGGACAATCAGCCCCAGCATTTT. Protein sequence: CASTPDRDNQPQHF.